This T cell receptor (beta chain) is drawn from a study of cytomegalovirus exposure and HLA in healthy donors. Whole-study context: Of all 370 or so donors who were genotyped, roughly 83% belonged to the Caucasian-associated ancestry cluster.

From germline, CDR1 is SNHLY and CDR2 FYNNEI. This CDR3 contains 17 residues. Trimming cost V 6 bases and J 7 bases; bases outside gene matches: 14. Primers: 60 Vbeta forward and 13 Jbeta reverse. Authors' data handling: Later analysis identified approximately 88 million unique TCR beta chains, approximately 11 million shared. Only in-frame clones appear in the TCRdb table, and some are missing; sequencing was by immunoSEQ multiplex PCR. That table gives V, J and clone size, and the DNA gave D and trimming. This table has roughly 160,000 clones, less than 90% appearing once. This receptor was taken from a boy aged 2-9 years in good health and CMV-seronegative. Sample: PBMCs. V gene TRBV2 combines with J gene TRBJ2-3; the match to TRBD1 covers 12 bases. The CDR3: CASSRDRGPRFENTQYF. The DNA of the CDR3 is TGTGCCAGCAGCCGGGACAGGGGGCCCCGGTTTGAAAATACGCAGTATTTT.